Listed below are T cell receptor beta chains from one sample, sequenced in a study of T cells in Graves' hyperthyroidism and ophthalmopathy. MiXCR, applied by TCRdb to the multiplex PCR reads, yields one record per CDR3 protein. The table records hundreds of thousands of distinct CDR3 sequences, roughly 25% of them present only once. The sample taken for sequencing was blood. The receptors derive from a man aged 50 or older with Graves' hyperthyroidism. CDR3s include the opening cysteine and the closing phenylalanine or tryptophan. The D gene is left open where the match is weak. Expanded clones get a size class; other rows say once, few or many, or leave the size out.

d_call	clone_size	v_call	j_call	cdr3_aa	cdr3_nt
.	many	TRBV28	TRBJ2-5	CASSSPGTEETQYF	TGTGCCAGCAGTTCCCCGGGGACGGAAGAGACCCAGTACTTC
.	.	TRBV10-3	TRBJ1-4	CAISGEGEKLFF	TGTGCCATCAGTGGAGAAGGTGAAAAACTGTTTTTT
TRBD1	few	TRBV27	TRBJ2-7	CASGQAGYYEQYF	TGTGCCAGCGGACAGGCAGGTTACTACGAGCAGTACTTC
.	.	TRBV6-9	TRBJ2-7	CASSYRLREHEQYF	TGTGCCAGCAGTTACAGACTCAGGGAACACGAGCAGTACTTC
.	.	TRBV4-1	TRBJ2-3	CASSQGVPRDTQYF	TGCGCCAGCAGCCAAGGGGTGCCTAGAGATACGCAGTATTTT
TRBD2	.	TRBV5-1	TRBJ2-1	CASSLFGLAGEGGNEQFF	TGCGCCAGCAGCTTGTTCGGACTAGCGGGAGAGGGGGGGAATGAGCAGTTCTTC
.	.	TRBV3-1	TRBJ2-3	CASNHGGENTQYF	TGTGCCAGCAACCACGGCGGTGAGAATACGCAGTATTTT
TRBD1	few	TRBV24-1	TRBJ2-1	CATSDRQEDRGYNEQFF	TGTGCCACCAGTGACCGACAGGAGGACAGGGGGTACAATGAGCAGTTCTTC
.	many	TRBV11-2	TRBJ2-7	CASSSDLPYEQYF	TGTGCCAGCAGCTCTGACCTTCCCTACGAGCAGTACTTC
.	.	TRBV29-1	TRBJ2-7	CSVVNGESPYEQYF	TGCAGCGTTGTCAATGGGGAATCCCCCTACGAGCAGTACTTC
.	.	TRBV19	TRBJ2-3	CASTSPRGRGGSGIRDTQYF	TGTGCCAGTACCTCCCCGAGGGGACGCGGGGGCAGCGGTATACGGGATACGCAGTATTTT
.	few	TRBV24-1	TRBJ1-2	CATSDEGGYGYTF	TGTGCCACCAGTGATGAGGGCGGCTATGGCTACACCTTC
TRBD2	.	TRBV18	TRBJ2-1	CASSPTSGSHEQFF	TGTGCCAGCTCACCGACTAGCGGGAGCCATGAGCAGTTCTTC
.	many	TRBV11-2	TRBJ2-5	CASSFRGGISETQYF	TGTGCCAGCAGCTTTCGCGGCGGGATTTCAGAGACCCAGTACTTC
.	.	TRBV18	TRBJ2-7	CASSSGQYEQYF	TGTGCCAGCTCCTCTGGACAGTACGAGCAGTACTTC
TRBD1	few	TRBV25-1	TRBJ1-2	CASSGSPGQGRYGYTF	TGTGCCAGCAGTGGATCCCCGGGACAGGGGCGCTATGGCTACACCTTC
TRBD2	.	TRBV2	TRBJ2-5	CASSETSGRETQYF	TGTGCCAGCAGTGAGACTAGCGGGAGGGAGACCCAGTACTTC
.	few	TRBV7-3	TRBJ2-2	CASSLTERPSRTGELFF	TGTGCCAGCAGCTTAACGGAGCGGCCCTCCCGGACCGGGGAGCTGTTTTTT
TRBD2	.	TRBV20-1	TRBJ2-3	CSAPPLAGDTQYF	TGCAGTGCGCCACCACTAGCGGGAGATACGCAGTATTTT
.	few	TRBV24-1	TRBJ1-3	CATSAGAGNTIYF	TGTGCCACCAGTGCAGGAGCTGGAAACACCATATATTTT
TRBD1	few	TRBV2	TRBJ1-1	CASSGQGAGNTEAFF	TGTGCCAGCAGTGGACAGGGGGCAGGAAACACTGAAGCTTTCTTT
.	.	TRBV7-2	TRBJ1-2	CASSLDHGERGYTF	TGTGCCAGCAGCTTAGATCACGGGGAGAGGGGCTACACCTTC
.	few	TRBV11-2	TRBJ1-1	CASSYLVGLNTEAFF	TGTGCCAGCAGCTATCTCGTTGGACTTAACACTGAAGCTTTCTTT
TRBD2	few	TRBV2	TRBJ2-1	CASSQRERYNEQFF	TGCGCCAGCAGTCAGCGGGAGAGGTACAATGAGCAGTTCTTC
.	few	TRBV5-1	TRBJ1-2	CASSLADSYTF	TGCGCCAGCAGCTTGGCCGACTCATACACCTTC
.	few	TRBV7-2	TRBJ1-4	CASSLNSPTATNEKLFF	TGTGCCAGCAGCTTAAATAGCCCCACAGCAACTAATGAAAAACTGTTTTTT
.	.	TRBV6-1	TRBJ2-5	CASSHGRETQYF	TGTGCCAGCAGTCATGGGAGAGAGACCCAGTACTTC